The clone carrying this T cell receptor beta chain was observed many times. From 15-18 subjects, over 160 million TCR-beta sequences were obtained in each sequencing run. TCRdb redid the calling of the 5' RACE reads with MiXCR, one entry per CDR3 protein. The data show 70,000 to 95,000 distinct CDR3 sequences, with 13% seen just once and 5% held by the top ten. As to time point: longitudinal time-point 2. It was from 2 million PBMCs stored at -80 C that the unsorted libraries were obtained. Germline loops: CDR1 SQVTM, CDR2 ANQGSEA. This CDR3 spans 14 amino acids. After removal of 5 bases from V and 6 bases from J, the junction contained 8 bases not matched to a gene. The data were obtained in a study of neurological immune-mediated disorders.

Sequenced input: PBMCs. This receptor was taken from a female donor with HTLV-1-associated myelopathy (HAM/TSP). This sequence joins TRBV29-1 and TRBJ2-2; 8 bases agree with TRBD1. The CDR3 spells CSVRLDRAPGELFF. Here the CDR3 DNA reads TGCAGCGTTCGGCTGGACAGGGCGCCCGGGGAGCTGTTTTTT.